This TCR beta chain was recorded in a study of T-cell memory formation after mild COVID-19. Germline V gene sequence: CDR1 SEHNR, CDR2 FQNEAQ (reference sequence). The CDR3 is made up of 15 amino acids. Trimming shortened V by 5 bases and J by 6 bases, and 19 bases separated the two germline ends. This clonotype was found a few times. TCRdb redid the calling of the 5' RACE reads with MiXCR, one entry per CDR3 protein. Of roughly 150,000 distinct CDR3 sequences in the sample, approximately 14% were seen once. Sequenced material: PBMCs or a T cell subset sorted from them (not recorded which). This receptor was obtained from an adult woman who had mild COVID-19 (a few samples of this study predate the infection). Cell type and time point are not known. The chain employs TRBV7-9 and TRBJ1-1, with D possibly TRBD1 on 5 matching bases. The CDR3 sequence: CASSIPGTPVAEAFF. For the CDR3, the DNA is TGTGCCAGCAGCATACCCGGGACCCCCGTGGCTGAAGCTTTCTTT. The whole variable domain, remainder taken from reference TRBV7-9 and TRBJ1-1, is DTGVSQNPRHKITKRGQNVTFRCDPISEHNRLYWYRQTLGQGPEFLTYFQNEAQLEKSRLLSDRFSAERPKGSFSTLEIQRTEQGDSAMYLCASSIPGTPVAEAFFGQGTRLTVV.